The 21 T cell receptor beta chains in this list originate from one sample, sequenced in a study of pediatric ulcerative colitis. The method was immunoSEQ multiplex PCR; TCRdb's version includes in-frame clones alone and lacks a portion of them. The table shows 12,000 to 15,000 clones, with just under 90% occurring only once. The sample comprised blood. The receptors originated from a boy aged 5-17 years with moderate ulcerative colitis.

J is TRBJ1-2 and V is TRBV5-1; D remains unclear. Germline values: CDR1 SGHRS, CDR2 YFSETQ. Trimming left V 0 bases short and J 9 bases short, with 6 bases between. CDR3 length: 11 residues. In DNA, the CDR3 is TGCGCCAGCAGCTTGGGACGGCGCTACACCTTC. Translation: CASSLGRRYTF.

The chain combines TRBV28 with TRBJ1-1; D remains unclear. This CDR3 region has 10 residues. Germline loops: CDR1 MDHEN, CDR2 SYDVKM. Trimming cost V 8 bases and J 2 bases, with 3 bases left between them. CDR3 region: CASLNTEAFF. CDR3 bases: TGTGCCAGCCTTAACACTGAAGCTTTCTTT.

V and J are TRBV5-6 and TRBJ1-2, with D possibly TRBD1 on 6 matching bases. Trimming removed 0 bases at V and 6 bases at J, with 15 bases between. This CDR3 comprises 15 residues. Germline V gene lookup returns CDR1 SGHDT and CDR2 YYEEEE. The CDR3 DNA reads TGTGCCAGCAGCTTGGGCCCACAGGGCTTTGATGGCTACACCTTC. Its protein is CASSLGPQGFDGYTF. Looking up the rest from reference TRBV5-6 and TRBJ1-2 gives the full variable domain: DAGVTQSPTHLIKTRGQQVTLRCSPKSGHDTVSWYQQALGQGPQFIFQYYEEEERQRGNFPDRFSGHQFPNYSSELNVNALLLGDSALYLCASSLGPQGFDGYTFGSGTRLTVV.

The genes are TRBV5-8 and TRBJ2-3; 13 bases match TRBD2. The CDR3 runs to 16 residues. Unmatched junction bases numbered 3, after V lost 4 bases and J lost 1 base. CDR1 is SGHTS, CDR2 YDEGEE, per germline. DNA for the CDR3: TGTGCCAGCAGCCTACTAGCGGGAGGGGGCACAGATACGCAGTATTTT. Its protein is CASSLLAGGGTDTQYF.

J is TRBJ2-1 and V is TRBV7-6; TRBD2 matches at 13 bases. The CDR3 is 19 amino acids. V shed 4 bases, J shed 0 bases, and the junction held 9 bases outside the gene matches. Germline values: CDR1 SGHVS, CDR2 FNYEAQ. CDR3 in amino acids: CASSSWTSGGTASYNEQFF. The CDR3 DNA sequence: TGTGCCAGCAGCTCATGGACTAGCGGGGGCACTGCCTCCTACAATGAGCAGTTCTTC. Variable domain in full (rest from reference TRBV7-6 and TRBJ2-1): GAGVSQSPRYKVTKRGQDVALRCDPISGHVSLYWYRQALGQGPEFLTYFNYEAQQDKSGLPNDRFSAERPEGSISTLTIQRTEQRDSAMYRCASSSWTSGGTASYNEQFFGPGTRLTVL.

This chain joins TRBV15 and TRBJ2-7, with D possibly being TRBD2 (6 bases). CDR1 and CDR2 from the germline V gene are LNHNV and YYDKDF (reference sequence). V lost 5 bases, J lost 7 bases, and 24 bases lay in between. This CDR3 has 16 amino acids. CDR3 loop: CATSSKPQTGGVEQYF. For the CDR3, the DNA is TGTGCCACCAGCTCTAAACCTCAGACCGGGGGAGTGGAGCAGTACTTC.

V gene TRBV5-1 combines with J gene TRBJ2-2, with 8 positions matching TRBD1. This CDR3 is 18 amino acids long. Germline values: CDR1 SGHRS, CDR2 YFSETQ. Unmatched junction bases numbered 15, after V lost 4 bases and J lost 4 bases. This CDR3 reads CASSRTGLTGVGTGELFF. For the CDR3, the DNA is TGCGCCAGCAGCCGGACAGGGTTGACGGGGGTAGGCACCGGGGAGCTGTTTTTT. Supplemented by reference TRBV5-1 and TRBJ2-2, the full variable domain reads KAGVTQTPRYLIKTRGQQVTLSCSPISGHRSVSWYQQTPGQGLQFLFEYFSETQRNKGNFPGRFSGRQFSNSRSEMNVSTLELGDSALYLCASSRTGLTGVGTGELFFGEGSRLTVL.

This clone showed up just a few times. The chain recombines TRBV11-2 with TRBJ2-2; no firm D call. This CDR3 has 15 residues. Trimming cost V 1 base and J 4 bases, with 10 bases left between them. Germline V lookup: CDR1 SGHAT, CDR2 FQNNGV. The CDR3 reads CASSLVVDSTGELFF. Here the CDR3 DNA reads TGTGCCAGCAGCTTAGTGGTGGATAGCACCGGGGAGCTGTTTTTT. Complete variable domain (other parts from reference TRBV11-2 and TRBJ2-2): EAGVAQSPRYKIIEKRQSVAFWCNPISGHATLYWYQQILGQGPKLLIQFQNNGVVDDSQLPKDRFSAERLKGVDSTLKIQPAKLEDSAVYLCASSLVVDSTGELFFGEGSRLTVL.

This rearrangement joins TRBV28 to TRBJ1-2; D is ambiguous. Germline lookup yields CDR1 MDHEN and CDR2 SYDVKM. The V gene lost 1 base and the J gene lost 2 bases, with 5 bases spanning the gap. This CDR3 has 13 residues. The CDR3: CASSLLTNYGYTF. In DNA, the CDR3 is TGTGCCAGCAGTTTATTGACGAACTATGGCTACACCTTC.

This clone has more than one count but fewer than ten. The chain links TRBV19 to TRBJ2-7; 8 bases map to TRBD1. CDR1 and CDR2 from the germline V gene are LNHDA and SQIVND (reference sequence). Trimming at V came to 1 base and at J to 6 bases, leaving 8 bases not matched to a gene. This CDR3 comprises 15 residues. CDR3 residues: CASSIVPGGLSEQYF. As DNA, the CDR3 is TGTGCCAGTAGTATAGTGCCAGGGGGCCTGAGCGAGCAGTACTTC.

This clone appeared a single time. This chain joins TRBV19 and TRBJ1-3; no reliable D call. The CDR3 is made up of 15 amino acids. Deletions cut 2 bases from V and 1 base from J, with 9 bases between. Germline CDR1 LNHDA, CDR2 SQIVND (reference sequence). CDR3 in DNA: TGTGCCAGTAGTATAAGAGGACCTTCTGGAAACACCATATATTTT. Encoded protein: CASSIRGPSGNTIYF.

This chain joins TRBV13 and TRBJ2-7, with 9 nucleotides matching TRBD1. After removal of 5 bases from V and 3 bases from J, the junction contained 8 bases not matched to a gene. From germline, CDR1 is PRHDT and CDR2 FYEKMQ (reference sequence). There are 15 residues in the CDR3. The CDR3 DNA is TGTGCCAGCAGCCCCCCGGGACAGGGTCACTACGAGCAGTACTTC. It specifies CASSPPGQGHYEQYF.

The chain uses TRBV7-9 and TRBJ1-6; no reliable D call. CDR3 length equals 17 residues. V was pared by 7 bases and J by 7 bases, with 23 bases between. CDR1 is SEHNR, CDR2 FQNEAQ, per germline (reference sequence). CDR3 coding DNA: TGTGCCAGCACCCCCAGCCGCGGCAGTACTAACAATTCACCCCTCCACTTT. It encodes CASTPSRGSTNNSPLHF.

This sequence joins TRBV28 and TRBJ1-1, with D uncertain. The CDR3 loop spans 11 amino acids. In germline, CDR1 is MDHEN, CDR2 SYDVKM. Trimming took off 3 bases at V and 5 bases at J, with 4 bases between the two ends. The CDR3 DNA is TGTGCCAGCAGTTTTGTAACTGAAGCTTTCTTT. Protein product: CASSFVTEAFF.

The chain combines TRBV10-3 with TRBJ2-3; D is tentatively TRBD1 or TRBD2 (5 bases each). Per the germline V gene, CDR1 is ENHRY and CDR2 is SYGVKD. The V gene lost 7 bases and the J gene lost 1 base, with 21 bases spanning the gap. This CDR3 is 17 amino acids long. The CDR3 nucleotides are TGTGCCATCAAGGGACCGACCGGGCCCACCGGCACAGATACGCAGTATTTT. Its protein product is CAIKGPTGPTGTDTQYF.

The CDR3 loop is CASSPQPGAKNIQYF. CDR3 bases: TGTGCCAGCAGCCCCCAACCCGGGGCCAAAAACATTCAGTACTTC. The rearrangement uses TRBV7-2 and TRBJ2-4; D gene uncertain. CDR3 length: 15 amino acids. Germline-derived CDR1 and CDR2 are SGHTA and FQGNSA. Between the trimmed V and J ends, which lost 5 bases and 1 base, there was a span of 12 bases.

The CDR3 reads CASSLLLAGYTGELFF. The CDR3 coding sequence is TGCGCCAGCAGCTTGCTTCTAGCGGGATACACCGGGGAGCTGTTTTTT. The chain uses TRBV5-1 and TRBJ2-2; 9 bases fit TRBD2. In germline, CDR1 is SGHRS, CDR2 YFSETQ. This CDR3 is 16 amino acids long. The trim removed 1 base at V and 3 bases at J, leaving 4 bases unmatched.

The V call is TRBV2, the J call TRBJ2-7, with D possibly TRBD1 on 5 matching bases. The CDR3 is 11 residues long. Deletions cut 6 bases from V and 4 bases from J, with 7 bases between. Germline V lookup: CDR1 SNHLY, CDR2 FYNNEI. CDR3 amino acids: CASRQVYEQYF. The CDR3, as DNA: TGTGCCAGCAGACAGGTTTACGAGCAGTACTTC.

This chain joins TRBV5-6 and TRBJ1-3; a possible D gene is TRBD1 (6 bases). CDR3 length equals 13 residues. CDR1 is SGHDT, CDR2 YYEEEE, per germline. Trimming removed 4 bases at V and 8 bases at J, with 13 bases between. The CDR3 protein is CASSLGTYDTIYF. DNA for the CDR3: TGTGCCAGCAGCCTAGGGACATATGACACCATATATTTT.

This clone was detected once. The V and J genes are TRBV6-1 and TRBJ2-3; the D gene is possibly TRBD1 (7 bases). The CDR3 is made up of 15 amino acids. Germline CDR1 MNHNS, CDR2 SASEGT. Trimming removed 8 bases at V and 1 base at J, with 16 bases between. This CDR3 reads CASPRGTARTDTQYF. The DNA of the CDR3 is TGTGCCAGCCCCCGGGGGACAGCGCGCACAGATACGCAGTATTTT.

Points on this clone: Germline is not matched at one junction end, which may reflect a read error. The chain employs TRBV28 and TRBJ1-6, with 9 bases that match TRBD1. The V gene's germline CDR1 is MDHEN and CDR2 SYDVKM. The CDR3 covers 16 residues. The CDR3 DNA is TGTGCCAGCAGTCCGGGACAGGGAATCTATAGTTCACCCCTCCACTTT. As protein: CASSPGQGIYSSPLHF.